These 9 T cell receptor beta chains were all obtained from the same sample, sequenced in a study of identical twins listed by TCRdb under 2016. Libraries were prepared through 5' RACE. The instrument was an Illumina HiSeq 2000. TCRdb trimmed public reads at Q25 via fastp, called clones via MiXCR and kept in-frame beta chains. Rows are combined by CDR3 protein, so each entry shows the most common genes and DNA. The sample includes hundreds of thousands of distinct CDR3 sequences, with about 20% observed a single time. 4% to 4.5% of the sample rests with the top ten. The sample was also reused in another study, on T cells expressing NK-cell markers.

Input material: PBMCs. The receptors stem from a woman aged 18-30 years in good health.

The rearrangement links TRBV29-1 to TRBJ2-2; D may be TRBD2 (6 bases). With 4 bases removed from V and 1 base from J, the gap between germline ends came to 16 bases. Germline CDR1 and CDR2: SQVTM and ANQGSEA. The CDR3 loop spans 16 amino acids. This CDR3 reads CSVGAGGAQNTGELFF. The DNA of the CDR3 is TGCAGCGTTGGCGCGGGCGGGGCACAGAACACCGGGGAGCTGTTTTTT.

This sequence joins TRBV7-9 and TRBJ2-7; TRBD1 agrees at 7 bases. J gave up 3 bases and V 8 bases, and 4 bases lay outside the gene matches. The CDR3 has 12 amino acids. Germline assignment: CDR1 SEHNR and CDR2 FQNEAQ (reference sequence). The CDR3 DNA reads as TGTGCCAGCGGGTCAGGGGGCTACGAGCAGTACTTC. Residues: CASGSGGYEQYF.

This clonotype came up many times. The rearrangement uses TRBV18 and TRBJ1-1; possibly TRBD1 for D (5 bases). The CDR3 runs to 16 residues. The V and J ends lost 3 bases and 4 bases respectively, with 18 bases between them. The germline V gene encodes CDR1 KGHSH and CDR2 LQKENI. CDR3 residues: CASSPTPGLILTEAFF. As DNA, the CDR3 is TGTGCCAGCTCACCCACTCCGGGACTCATCCTCACTGAAGCTTTCTTT.

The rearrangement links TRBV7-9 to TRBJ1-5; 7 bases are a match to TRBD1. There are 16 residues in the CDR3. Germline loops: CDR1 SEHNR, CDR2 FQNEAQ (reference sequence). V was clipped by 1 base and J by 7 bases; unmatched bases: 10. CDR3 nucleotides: TGTGCCAGCAGCTTAGATATTCCGACAGGGACCCAGCCCCAGCATTTT. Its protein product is CASSLDIPTGTQPQHF.

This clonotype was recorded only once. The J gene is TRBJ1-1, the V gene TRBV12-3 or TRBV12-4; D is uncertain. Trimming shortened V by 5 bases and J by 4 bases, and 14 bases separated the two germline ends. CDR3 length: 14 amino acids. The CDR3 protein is CASSPQSGSTEAFF. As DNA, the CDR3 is TGTGCCAGCAGTCCGCAGTCGGGGAGCACTGAAGCTTTCTTT.

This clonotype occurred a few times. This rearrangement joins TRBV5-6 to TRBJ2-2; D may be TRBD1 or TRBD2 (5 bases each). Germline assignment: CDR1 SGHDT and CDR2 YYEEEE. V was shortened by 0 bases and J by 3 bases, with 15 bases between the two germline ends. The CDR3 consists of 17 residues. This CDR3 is CASSLVGWGKDTGELFF. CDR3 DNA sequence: TGTGCCAGCAGCTTGGTTGGTTGGGGGAAAGACACCGGGGAGCTGTTTTTT.

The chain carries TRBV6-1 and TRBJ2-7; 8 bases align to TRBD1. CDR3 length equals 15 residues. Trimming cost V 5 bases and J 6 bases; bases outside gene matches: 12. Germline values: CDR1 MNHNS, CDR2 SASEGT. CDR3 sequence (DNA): TGTGCCAGCAGTCGTCAGTCGGCAGGGGGCACCGAGCAGTACTTC. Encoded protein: CASSRQSAGGTEQYF.

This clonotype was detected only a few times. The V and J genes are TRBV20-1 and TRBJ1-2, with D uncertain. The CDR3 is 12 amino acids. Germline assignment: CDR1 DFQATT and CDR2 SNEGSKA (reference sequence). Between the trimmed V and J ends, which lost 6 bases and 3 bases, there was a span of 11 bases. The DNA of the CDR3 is TGCAGTGCCTCGGGCTGGGACTATGGCTACACCTTC. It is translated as CSASGWDYGYTF.

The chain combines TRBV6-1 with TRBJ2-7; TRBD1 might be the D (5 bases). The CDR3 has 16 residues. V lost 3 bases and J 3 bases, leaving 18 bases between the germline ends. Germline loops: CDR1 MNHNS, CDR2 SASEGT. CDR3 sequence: CASSDIRQGSHYEQYF. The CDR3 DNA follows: TGTGCCAGCAGTGATATCCGGCAGGGATCTCACTACGAGCAGTACTTC.